Following are 4 T cell receptor beta chains from one sample sequenced in a study of shared clonotypes between healthy human individuals. Positively selected for CCR7, the CD45RO-negative cells used as naive CD8 cells excluded terminally differentiated effector memory CD45RA+ cells. This table comes from immunoSEQ multiplex PCR, and its TCRdb copy is limited to in-frame clones, with some not included. The table shows under 1 million clones, with approximately 97% occurring only once. Sequenced material: naive CD8+ T cells sorted from blood. The receptors derive from a young man in good health.

The chain employs TRBV19 and TRBJ2-7, with 10 bases identical to TRBD2. The CDR3 spans 16 residues. Germline V gene lookup returns CDR1 LNHDA and CDR2 SQIVND (reference sequence). J lost 4 bases, V lost 1 base, and 7 bases had no gene match. The DNA of the CDR3 is TGTGCCAGTAGTATAGCCGGAACTAGCGGGATGTACGAGCAGTACTTC. Translation gives CASSIAGTSGMYEQYF.

The chain is built from TRBV7-8 and TRBJ1-2; D possibly corresponds to TRBD1 (6 bases). This CDR3 has 13 amino acids. Trimming stripped 5 bases from V and 4 bases from J, with 11 bases between. Per the germline V gene, CDR1 is SGHVS and CDR2 is FQNEAQ. The CDR3 reads CASSPPQGYGYTF. The CDR3 coding sequence is TGTGCCAGCAGCCCCCCACAGGGCTATGGCTACACCTTC.

The CDR3 region is CASSLGASGYEQYF. The CDR3 region has the DNA TGTGCCAGCAGTCTCGGGGCTAGCGGGTACGAGCAGTACTTC. J is TRBJ2-7 and V is TRBV7-6; 8 positions agree with TRBD2. The CDR3 has 14 amino acids. Germline CDR1 is SGHVS and CDR2 is FNYEAQ. V dropped 6 bases and J dropped 4; count of bases not matched to a gene: 8.

The V gene is TRBV10-3, the J gene TRBJ2-1, with 8 bases identical to TRBD2. CDR3 length: 16 residues. Per germline, CDR1 ENHRY and CDR2 SYGVKD. J lost 2 bases, V lost 3 bases, and 6 bases had no gene match. The DNA for the CDR3 is TGTGCCATCAGTGACCCGACTAGCGACCCCTACAATGAGCAGTTCTTC. Translated: CAISDPTSDPYNEQFF.